Listed below are T cell receptor beta chains from one sample, sequenced in a study of T cells in Graves' hyperthyroidism and ophthalmopathy. TCRdb processed the multiplex PCR reads anew with MiXCR; each CDR3 protein has one entry. Of 750,000 to 950,000 distinct CDR3 sequences in the sample, around 39% were seen once. Source material: blood. The receptors here all came from a man aged 18 to 30 with Graves' hyperthyroidism. Both conserved end residues are part of each CDR3. Each record gives: clone size, D gene, V gene, J gene, CDR3 DNA, CDR3 protein. A D gene is named only where the DNA matches it firmly. Part of the rows lack a size; the others show once, few, many or a class for expanded clones.

few	-	TRBV5-4	TRBJ2-7	TGTGCCAGCAGCGGCGGGGGTGTGGGGGCCCACGAGCAGTACTTC	CASSGGGVGAHEQYF
-	TRBD1	TRBV6-5	TRBJ1-2	TGTGCCAGCAGTTACGACCTGGACAGGAACTATGGCTACACCTTC	CASSYDLDRNYGYTF
-	TRBD2	TRBV7-3	TRBJ2-6	TGTGCTGATAGCGGGAGGTTGACTGGGGCCAACGTCCTGACTTTC	CADSGRLTGANVLTF
few	TRBD1	TRBV4-1	TRBJ2-5	TGCGCCAGCAGCCAAGATTCCGGACAGGGAACGGAGACCCAGTACTTC	CASSQDSGQGTETQYF
-	TRBD1	TRBV10-3	TRBJ2-5	TGTGCCTCCGACGCGACAGGGGTGCGGGAGACCCAGTACTTC	CASDATGVRETQYF
many	-	TRBV29-1	TRBJ2-7	TGCAGCGTTGGTTTGGGCGAGCAGTACTTC	CSVGLGEQYF
few	-	TRBV5-1	TRBJ1-4	TGCGCCAGCAGCTCTGGACCCGCAGAAAAACTGTTTTTT	CASSSGPAEKLFF
many	-	TRBV10-3	TRBJ2-7	TGTGCCATCAGTGAGCGGGGTTCCGGCTACGAGCAGTACTTC	CAISERGSGYEQYF
-	-	TRBV10-2	TRBJ1-1	TGCGCCAGCAGTGATACGAGTAAAAACACTGAAGCTTTCTTT	CASSDTSKNTEAFF
few	-	TRBV5-1	TRBJ2-5	TGCGCCAGCAGGTCCGGACGGAGGGAAGAGACCCAGTACTTC	CASRSGRREETQYF
many	-	TRBV9	TRBJ1-2	TGTGCCAGCAGCGTAGTAGGGGGCTATGGCTACACCTTC	CASSVVGGYGYTF
many	TRBD2	TRBV15	TRBJ2-5	TGTGCCACCAGGGGCAGCGGGGGACCGGGGGAGACCCAGTACTTC	CATRGSGGPGETQYF
many	-	TRBV7-2	TRBJ2-5	TGTGCCAGCAGCTTGCCCGACCAAGAGACCCAGTACTTC	CASSLPDQETQYF
many	TRBD1	TRBV7-9	TRBJ1-1	TGTGCCAGCAGCTTAGGACAGGGTGAGGCTTTCTTT	CASSLGQGEAFF
once	-	TRBV18	TRBJ1-2	TGTGCCAGCTCACCGCCCGGCGACAGTTATGGCTACACCTTC	CASSPPGDSYGYTF
-	-	TRBV7-9	TRBJ1-3	TGTGCCAGCAGCTTAGGACAGGCGACGAACACCATATATTTT	CASSLGQATNTIYF
-	TRBD2	TRBV5-1	TRBJ2-3	TGCGCCAGCCGCTTTGATGGGACTAGTCGAGATACGCAGTATTTT	CASRFDGTSRDTQYF
many	-	TRBV19	TRBJ1-1	TGTGCCGCGGGGGACGCGATCCGGGGCACTGAAGCTTTCTTT	CAAGDAIRGTEAFF
-	-	TRBV15	TRBJ1-1	TGTGCCACCAGCAGAGATACACAGGCTCCGGTGGAAGCTTTCTTT	CATSRDTQAPVEAFF
many	-	TRBV10-3	TRBJ2-5	TGTGCCATCAGTGCCTCAGGGGAGACCCAGTACTTC	CAISASGETQYF
many	TRBD1	TRBV6-5	TRBJ1-2	TGTGCCAGCACTCGGGACAGAGCTAACTATGGCTACACCTTC	CASTRDRANYGYTF
many	-	TRBV7-9	TRBJ2-6	TGTGCCAGCAGCTCGACTTACTCGGGGGCCAACGTCCTGACTTTC	CASSSTYSGANVLTF
-	-	TRBV27	TRBJ1-2	TGTGCCAGCAGTTTATCAGGAGGGTACTATGGCTACACCTTC	CASSLSGGYYGYTF
many	-	TRBV19	TRBJ2-7	TGTGCCAGTAGTCGGGAATGGACAATATACGAGCAGTACTTC	CASSREWTIYEQYF
many	-	TRBV12-3/TRBV12-4	TRBJ1-2	TGTGCCAGCAGTCGGACAGTTGGCTACACCTTC	CASSRTVGYTF
-	-	TRBV28	TRBJ2-7	TGTGCCAGCAGTTTAGCCCAGGGAGGGGGCTACGAGCAGTACTTC	CASSLAQGGGYEQYF
few	TRBD1	TRBV4-1	TRBJ2-7	TGCGCCAGCAGCCAAGAGGGGACAGGACCTTACGAGCAGTACTTC	CASSQEGTGPYEQYF
few	-	TRBV12-5	TRBJ1-1	TGTGCTAGTGGTTTGGTTGAGAACACTGAAGCTTTCTTT	CASGLVENTEAFF
many	TRBD1	TRBV7-8	TRBJ1-2	TGTGCCAGCAGCTTTGGGGTCGGGACAGCCGTAAACTATGGCTACACCTTC	CASSFGVGTAVNYGYTF
once	-	TRBV29-1	TRBJ2-5	TGCAGCGGGACGGGAGACGGGGCAGAGACCCAGTACTTC	CSGTGDGAETQYF
-	-	TRBV7-2	TRBJ2-2	TGTGCCAGCAGCTTAGCGCTAAGTGGTACCGGGGAGCTGTTTTTT	CASSLALSGTGELFF
-	-	TRBV19	TRBJ1-2	TGTGCCAGTAGTATGGCTCCGGGACCCCTCCTCTATGGCTACACCTTC	CASSMAPGPLLYGYTF
-	-	TRBV25-1	TRBJ2-7	TGTGCCAGCAGTGAATATGGGACACCCCGCGAGCAGTACTTC	CASSEYGTPREQYF
-	TRBD1	TRBV29-1	TRBJ1-1	TGCAGCGTTGGAGGGACAGGGCTTTCACAAGCTTTCTTT	CSVGGTGLSQAFF
few	-	TRBV6-5	TRBJ1-6	TGTGCCAGCAGTTTATCCAGCAGGTCAGGTTCACCCCTCCACTTT	CASSLSSRSGSPLHF
-	-	TRBV19	TRBJ2-7	TGTGCCAGTTCAAGTTGGGGGAGCGAGCAGTACTTC	CASSSWGSEQYF
many	-	TRBV29-1	TRBJ1-2	TGCAGCGTTGCAGGCCAGCATGGCTACACCTTC	CSVAGQHGYTF
many	-	TRBV5-1	TRBJ1-5	TGCGCCAGCAGCTTGGGTCACGATAGCAATCAGCCCCAGCATTTT	CASSLGHDSNQPQHF
-	-	TRBV10-3	TRBJ1-2	TGTGCCAGCAGTGAAGCGGGAACAGGTTCTGGCTACACCTTC	CASSEAGTGSGYTF
many	TRBD1	TRBV29-1	TRBJ1-4	TGCAGCGCAGGGGGACAGTTGAATGAAAAACTGTTTTTT	CSAGGQLNEKLFF
many	-	TRBV20-1	TRBJ1-6	TGCAGTGCTAGTGGGACGTATAATTCACCCCTCCACTTT	CSASGTYNSPLHF
many	-	TRBV7-9	TRBJ1-2	TGTGCCAGCAGCCAAGATGGACTTGGCTACACCTTC	CASSQDGLGYTF
-	TRBD1	TRBV6-5	TRBJ2-7	TGTGCCAGCAGTTACGATGCAGGGGGATACTACGAGCAGTACTTC	CASSYDAGGYYEQYF
-	-	TRBV29-1	TRBJ1-4	TGCAGCGTGCTGGGGGCGATACGTGAAAAACTGTTTTTT	CSVLGAIREKLFF
-	-	TRBV9	TRBJ1-1	TGTGCCAGCAGCGTAGAGGGGGGGATTACTGAAGCTTTCTTT	CASSVEGGITEAFF
-	-	TRBV11-1	TRBJ1-1	TGTGCCAGCAGCTTAAGGATAGGGCTGAACACTGAAGCTTTCTTT	CASSLRIGLNTEAFF
-	-	TRBV15	TRBJ1-2	TGTGCCACCAGCAACTCCGGGGGCTTGATCTATGGCTACACCTTC	CATSNSGGLIYGYTF
-	TRBD2	TRBV7-9	TRBJ2-5	TGTGCCAGCAGCGTCGAGGGGGGACTAGCGGGAGAGACCCAGTACTTC	CASSVEGGLAGETQYF
-	-	TRBV7-9	TRBJ1-4	TGCGCCAGCAGCCAAGCCCGAGGCAGGCTGGGTGAAAAACTGTTTTTT	CASSQARGRLGEKLFF
many	-	TRBV10-3	TRBJ1-6	TGTGCCATCGGAGGGAAGGGGGACTACACCCTCCACTTT	CAIGGKGDYTLHF
-	TRBD2	TRBV29-1	TRBJ2-5	TGCAGCGTTGGGGGACTAGCGGGAGAGGAAGAGACCCAGTACTTC	CSVGGLAGEEETQYF
-	-	TRBV12-3/TRBV12-4	TRBJ2-2	TGTGCCAGCACCCAGAGGTCAGGGGAGCTGTTTTTT	CASTQRSGELFF
few	-	TRBV9	TRBJ2-7	TGTGCCAGCAGCCGAGTGGAGGGCCCCTACGAGCAGTACTTC	CASSRVEGPYEQYF
-	-	TRBV29-1	TRBJ1-4	TGCAGCGTTGAGGGGGCCGGTGTGGCTAATGAAAAACTGTTTTTT	CSVEGAGVANEKLFF
many	TRBD1	TRBV12-3/TRBV12-4	TRBJ1-2	TGTGCCAGGATCGAACAGGGGGCGCCGGGCTACACCTTC	CARIEQGAPGYTF
-	TRBD1	TRBV25-1	TRBJ2-1	TGTGCGGCCGGACAGGGGAGCAATGAGCAGTTCTTC	CAAGQGSNEQFF
-	TRBD1	TRBV6-1	TRBJ1-5	TGTGCCAGCAGCAGACCGGGACAGAGAGAGACCCAGCATTTT	CASSRPGQRETQHF